The 11 T cell receptor beta chains given below trace back to one sample, sequenced in a study of OX40 agonist ivuxolimab in advanced cancers. TCRdb keeps only in-frame clones here, not all; method: immunoSEQ multiplex PCR. Of 95,000 to 150,000 clones listed, approximately 92% are singletons. Sequencing was performed on CD4+ or CD8+ T cells sorted from blood, taken in a trial of the OX40 agonist ivuxolimab. Source of these receptors: an adult with an advanced solid tumor such as melanoma, head and neck, liver or kidney cancer.

The chain employs TRBV4-1 and TRBJ1-2; D is possibly TRBD1 (5 bases). Trimming cost V 3 bases and J 5 bases, with 16 bases left between them. The germline gives CDR1 MGHRA, CDR2 YSYEKL. The CDR3 is 15 residues long. This CDR3 is CASSQSGPLGYGYTF. The CDR3 DNA sequence: TGCGCCAGCAGCCAGTCGGGACCCCTGGGGTATGGCTACACCTTC.

The J gene is TRBJ1-1, the V gene TRBV18; D unresolved. The germline V gene encodes CDR1 KGHSH and CDR2 LQKENI. The CDR3 sequence is 15 residues long. The V end was cut by 4 bases, the J end by 1 base, with 13 bases between. CDR3 bases: TGTGCCAGCTCACTTGCCCGGACGGAGAACACTGAAGCTTTCTTT. It encodes CASSLARTENTEAFF.

V usage is TRBV11-2 and J usage is TRBJ1-2; maybe TRBD1 (5 bases). The germline CDR1 and CDR2 sequences are SGHAT and FQNNGV. V lost 2 bases to trimming and J lost 0 bases, with 10 bases between them. CDR3 length: 15 amino acids. In nucleotides, the CDR3 is TGTGCCAGCAGCTTACAGGGTACGGCTAACTATGGCTACACCTTC. This codes for CASSLQGTANYGYTF.

The rearrangement uses TRBV19 and TRBJ2-2; 9 bases line up with TRBD1. The CDR3 runs 17 residues. V lost 6 bases and J lost 4; bases outside the gene matches: 12. CDR1 and CDR2 (germline): LNHDA, SQIVND (reference sequence). The CDR3 loop is CASRAQGDRVSTGELFF. CDR3 sequence (DNA): TGTGCCAGTAGGGCCCAGGGGGACAGGGTTAGCACCGGGGAGCTGTTTTTT.

CDR3 DNA sequence: TGTGCCAGCAGTGAGGGCCCCCGGTGGGATGGCTACACCTTC. Translation: CASSEGPRWDGYTF. The V call is TRBV6-5, the J call TRBJ1-2; D not certain. Germline CDR1 and CDR2: MNHEY and SVGAGI. Trimming took 5 bases from V and 6 from J, leaving 16 bases between them. The CDR3 is 14 amino acids.

The CDR3 region has the DNA TGTGCCAGTTCACTTCCGGGACACCCTTATCAGCCCCAGCATTTT. Its translation is CASSLPGHPYQPQHF. V gene TRBV19 combines with J gene TRBJ1-5; weak D call: TRBD1 (6 bases). The germline V and J ends were trimmed by 8 bases and 5 bases, with 19 bases remaining between them. This CDR3 has 15 amino acids. Germline V gene data show CDR1 as LNHDA and CDR2 as SQIVND (reference sequence).

Worth noting for this clone: Other DNA sequences of this sample code for an identical CDR3. V usage is TRBV27 and J usage is TRBJ2-2; no reliable D call. The CDR3 extends over 16 amino acids. Trimming removed 3 bases at V and 0 bases at J, with 11 bases between. Germline lookup yields CDR1 MNHEY and CDR2 SMNVEV (reference sequence). CDR3 in amino acids: CASSFFRASNTGELFF. CDR3 DNA sequence: TGTGCCAGCAGTTTTTTCCGGGCATCGAACACCGGGGAGCTGTTTTTT.

The chain uses TRBV28 and TRBJ1-5, with D unclear. The CDR3 loop spans 13 amino acids. Germline V gives CDR1 MDHEN, CDR2 SYDVKM. With 3 bases removed from V and 7 bases from J, the gap between germline ends came to 10 bases. The CDR3 is CASSFNLFQPQHF. Written as DNA, the CDR3 is TGTGCCAGCAGTTTCAACCTCTTCCAGCCCCAGCATTTT.

V gene TRBV5-8 combines with J gene TRBJ1-2, with 10 bases fitting TRBD1. The CDR3 sequence is 13 residues long. Looked up from germline, CDR1 is SGHTS and CDR2 is YDEGEE. V trimming: 4 bases; J trimming: 7 bases; junction bases outside the gene matches: 4. The CDR3 DNA reads as TGTGCCAGCAGCGTGGGGACAGGGGCTGGCTACACCTTC. Amino acids: CASSVGTGAGYTF.

V and J are TRBV18 and TRBJ2-3; no reliable D call. The CDR3 spans 12 residues. V lost 4 bases to trimming and J lost 2 bases, with 4 bases between them. CDR1 and CDR2 (germline): KGHSH, LQKENI. CDR3 in amino acids: CASSLPTDTQYF. The CDR3 coding sequence is TGTGCCAGCTCACTCCCCACAGATACGCAGTATTTT. Variable domain in full (rest from reference TRBV18 and TRBJ2-3): NAGVMQNPRHLVRRRGQEARLRCSPMKGHSHVYWYRQLPEEGLKFMVYLQKENIIDESGMPKERFSAEFPKEGPSILRIQQVVRGDSAAYFCASSLPTDTQYFGPGTRLTVL.

This clone was observed once. This chain's CDR3 is CASSLGRSNQPQHF. The CDR3 DNA reads TGTGCCAGCAGCTTAGGCCGGAGTAATCAGCCCCAGCATTTT. The rearrangement joins TRBV7-8 to TRBJ1-5; D gene unclear. The germline CDR1 and CDR2 sequences are SGHVS and FQNEAQ. This CDR3 is built from 14 residues. Trimming pared 1 base from V and 4 bases from J, leaving 8 bases between. Full variable domain (missing parts from reference TRBV7-8 and TRBJ1-5): GAGVSQSPRYKVAKRGQDVALRCDPISGHVSLFWYQQALGQGPEFLTYFQNEAQLDKSGLPSDRFFAERPEGSVSTLKIQRTQQEDSAVYLCASSLGRSNQPQHFGDGTRLSIL.